The 20 T cell receptor beta chains below come from one sample, sequenced in a study of early T cells in non-severe SARS-CoV-2 infection. MiXCR, applied by TCRdb to the 5' RACE reads, yields one record per CDR3 protein. The repertoire holds tens of thousands of distinct CDR3 sequences, with approximately 11% as singletons. Material: whole blood, obtained at baseline. Source of these receptors: an adult who was a healthcare worker with PCR-confirmed SARS-CoV-2 infection or an uninfected control (not recorded which).

This clonotype is categorized as medium-sized. The chain carries TRBV2 and TRBJ2-3; weak D call: TRBD2 (7 bases). The CDR3 sequence is 19 residues long. Germline V gene lookup returns CDR1 SNHLY and CDR2 FYNNEI. V was trimmed by 8 bases and J by 2 bases, leaving 29 bases between them. The chain's CDR3 is CASGFSGQTTSLPTDTQYF. The CDR3 DNA reads TGTGCCAGCGGATTTTCTGGACAGACGACTAGCCTCCCCACAGATACGCAGTATTTT.

There are a few counts of this clonotype. CDR3 residues: CASLNRGSSYEQYF. In nucleotides, the CDR3 is TGTGCCAGTCTAAACAGGGGAAGCTCCTACGAGCAGTACTTC. The chain carries TRBV6-1 and TRBJ2-7; 7 positions match TRBD1. Germline V gives CDR1 MNHNS, CDR2 SASEGT. The CDR3 runs 14 residues. Trimming at V came to 9 bases and at J to 0 bases, leaving 8 bases not matched to a gene.

CDR3 protein: CSAPPSGGAGELFF. CDR3 nucleotides: TGCAGTGCTCCCCCTAGCGGGGGGGCCGGGGAGCTGTTTTTT. The rearrangement links TRBV20-1 to TRBJ2-2; 12 bases are shared with TRBD2. Germline-derived CDR1 and CDR2 are DFQATT and SNEGSKA (reference sequence). The CDR3 consists of 14 residues. The J segment lost 6 bases and the V segment lost 5 bases, leaving 4 bases of the junction unmatched.

This clonotype occurred many times. This chain joins TRBV10-3 and TRBJ2-5; 8 positions match TRBD2. CDR3 size: 15 residues. From germline, CDR1 is ENHRY and CDR2 SYGVKD. Trimming removed 4 bases from V and 2 bases from J; junction bases left unmatched: 6. The chain's CDR3 is CAISGVAGKQETQYF. DNA of the CDR3: TGTGCCATCAGTGGAGTAGCGGGGAAACAAGAGACCCAGTACTTC.

The CDR3 loop is CASSRTGQNTGELFF. For the CDR3, the DNA is TGTGCCAGCAGCCGGACAGGGCAGAACACCGGGGAGCTGTTTTTT. The chain joins TRBV11-2 to TRBJ2-2; 8 bases line up with TRBD1. Germline CDR1 reads SGHAT; CDR2 reads FQNNGV. Unmatched junction bases numbered 3, after V lost 5 bases and J lost 1 base. The CDR3 has 15 amino acids.

This clonotype was counted only a few times. V is TRBV7-2 and J is TRBJ1-3; tentatively, D is TRBD1 (5 bases). The CDR3 consists of 14 residues. Trimming cost V 1 base and J 4 bases, with 8 bases left between them. The germline V gene has CDR1 SGHTA and CDR2 FQGNSA. CDR3 DNA: TGTGCCAGCAGCTTAGTTCCAGGGGGAAACACCATATATTTT. This gives the protein CASSLVPGGNTIYF. The entire variable domain, with the rest obtained from reference TRBV7-2 and TRBJ1-3, is as follows: GAGVSQSPSNKVTEKGKDVELRCDPISGHTALYWYRQSLGQGLEFLIYFQGNSAPDKSGLPSDRFSAERTGGSVSTLTIQRTQQEDSAVYLCASSLVPGGNTIYFGEGSWLTVV.

The V and J genes are TRBV7-3 and TRBJ2-2; possible D gene TRBD2, 6 bases. Per germline, CDR1 SGHTA and CDR2 FQGTGA. The CDR3 covers 15 residues. Trimming took 4 bases from V and 5 from J, leaving 14 bases between them. CDR3 coding DNA: TGTGCCAGCAGCTCCCGGGACTTTGGGACCGGGGAGCTGTTTTTT. It encodes CASSSRDFGTGELFF.

This clonotype was found a few times. The genes are TRBV29-1 and TRBJ1-4; TRBD1 matches at 9 bases. The CDR3 runs 13 residues. From germline, CDR1 is SQVTM and CDR2 ANQGSEA. J gave up 7 bases and V 3 bases, and 3 bases lay outside the gene matches. CDR3 nucleotides: TGCAGCGTTGAGGACAGGGGATCTGAAAAACTGTTTTTT. Translating it yields CSVEDRGSEKLFF.

This clonotype was detected ten times or more. J is TRBJ2-7 and V is TRBV7-9; 7 bases line up with TRBD2. The CDR3 runs 16 residues. Trimming at V came to 1 base and at J to 4 bases, leaving 10 bases not matched to a gene. The V gene's germline CDR1 is SEHNR and CDR2 FQNEAQ (reference sequence). CDR3 sequence: CASSLDTAGTSYEQYF. The CDR3, as DNA: TGTGCCAGCAGCTTAGATACAGCGGGGACCTCATACGAGCAGTACTTC. Filled out from reference TRBV7-9 and TRBJ2-7, the complete variable domain reads DTGVSQNPRHKITKRGQNVTFRCDPISEHNRLYWYRQTLGQGPEFLTYFQNEAQLEKSRLLSDRFSAERPKGSFSTLEIQRTEQGDSAMYLCASSLDTAGTSYEQYFGPGTRLTVT.

This clonotype has a count of ten or more. The rearrangement joins TRBV6-1 to TRBJ2-1, with TRBD2 matching 11 bases. In germline, CDR1 is MNHNS, CDR2 SASEGT. Unmatched junction bases numbered 8, after V lost 9 bases and J lost 4 bases. The CDR3 consists of 15 residues. The CDR3 spells CASGTGTSGYNEQFF. The CDR3 DNA is TGTGCCAGTGGGACCGGGACTAGCGGATACAATGAGCAGTTCTTC.

This clonotype occurred a few times. The J gene is TRBJ2-1, the V gene TRBV29-1; the D is unclear. Germline V CDR1 and CDR2: SQVTM, ANQGSEA. This CDR3 is 13 amino acids long. The V end lost 5 bases, the J end lost 5 bases, and 13 bases lay between the germline ends. CDR3 protein: CSVFDGINNEQFF. Written as DNA, the CDR3 is TGCAGCGTTTTTGACGGAATAAACAATGAGCAGTTCTTC.

There are a few counts of this clonotype. The CDR3 DNA is TGTGCCAGCTCACCACAGGGGACCGGCGGGGAGCTGTTTTTT. Encoded protein: CASSPQGTGGELFF. The chain combines TRBV18 with TRBJ2-2; D might be TRBD1 or TRBD2, each matching 5 bases. Germline CDR1 reads KGHSH; CDR2 reads LQKENI. With 1 base removed from V and 7 bases from J, the gap between germline ends came to 10 bases. The CDR3 runs 14 residues.

The V and J genes are TRBV7-3 and TRBJ2-3; D gene uncertain. The V gene's germline CDR1 is SGHTA and CDR2 FQGTGA. CDR3 length: 13 amino acids. Trimming pared 5 bases from V and 8 bases from J, leaving 14 bases between. CDR3 sequence (DNA): TGTGCCAGCAGCCCCTCTGAGGCAGTTACGCAGTATTTT. Translated, it gives CASSPSEAVTQYF.

This clonotype was seen repeatedly, ten times or more. This chain links TRBV9 with TRBJ1-3; D gene ambiguous. CDR1 and CDR2 from the germline V gene are SGDLS and YYNGEE. CDR3 length: 17 amino acids. V was cut by 0 bases and J by 0 bases, with 13 bases left in between. The CDR3 loop is CASSVGAAGVSGNTIYF. The CDR3 DNA is TGTGCCAGCAGCGTAGGGGCCGCCGGGGTCTCTGGAAACACCATATATTTT.

This clonotype was found many times. The chain couples TRBV7-2 to TRBJ2-5; 8 bases match TRBD2. Trimming at V came to 5 bases and at J to 1 base, leaving 6 bases not matched to a gene. CDR1 SGHTA and CDR2 FQGNSA come from the germline V gene. The CDR3 covers 15 residues. The CDR3 sequence: CASSLSGGRQETQYF. CDR3 in DNA: TGTGCCAGCAGCCTCAGCGGGGGCCGCCAAGAGACCCAGTACTTC.

As regards this clonotype: This clone may be a read error of a much larger clone one base away. V usage is TRBV7-3 and J usage is TRBJ2-5; D call uncertain. CDR1 is SGHTA, CDR2 FQGTGA, per germline. The CDR3 extends over 13 amino acids. The V gene lost 5 bases and the J gene lost 3 bases, with 10 bases spanning the gap. As DNA, the CDR3 is TGTGCCAGCAGCCAAGGGATAAAAGAGACCCAGTACTTC. Translation: CASSQGIKETQYF.

The J gene is TRBJ2-7, the V gene TRBV28, with a possible D match to TRBD2 (5 bases). Germline CDR1 MDHEN, CDR2 SYDVKM. The CDR3 extends over 12 amino acids. Trimming pared 8 bases from V and 4 bases from J, leaving 12 bases between. The CDR3 is CASWTPNYEQYF. In DNA, the CDR3 is TGTGCCAGCTGGACTCCCAATTACGAGCAGTACTTC. The complete variable domain, with remaining parts taken from reference TRBV28 and TRBJ2-7, reads DVKVTQSSRYLVKRTGEKVFLECVQDMDHENMFWYRQDPGLGLRLIYFSYDVKMKEKGDIPEGYSVSREKKERFSLILESASTNQTSMYLCASWTPNYEQYFGPGTRLTVT.

This clonotype was detected ten times or more. The DNA for the CDR3 is TGTGCCAGCAGTTTAGGGACCCAGGAGACCCAGTACTTC. It encodes CASSLGTQETQYF. The rearrangement joins TRBV27 to TRBJ2-5; D possibly matches TRBD1 or TRBD2 (5 bases each). Germline V gene data show CDR1 as MNHEY and CDR2 as SMNVEV (reference sequence). This CDR3 region has 13 residues. The V and J ends lost 2 bases and 5 bases respectively, with 9 bases between them.

This clonotype came up many times. The chain links TRBV7-3 to TRBJ2-3; no clear D gene. Germline V gene data show CDR1 as SGHTA and CDR2 as FQGTGA. Between the trimmed V and J ends, which lost 5 bases and 2 bases, there was a span of 8 bases. The CDR3 extends over 13 amino acids. The CDR3 nucleotides are TGTGCCAGCAGCAAGAGTCTCACAGATACGCAGTATTTT. Translating gives CASSKSLTDTQYF.

This clonotype has at least ten counts. The chain carries TRBV6-2 or TRBV6-3 and TRBJ2-5; D uncertain. The CDR3 loop spans 13 amino acids. Trimming left V 5 bases short and J 7 bases short, with 14 bases between. In germline, CDR1 is MNHEY, CDR2 SVGEGT. The CDR3 DNA sequence: TGTGCCAGCAGTCTTGACCGTCAATGGACCCAGTACTTC. Translating it yields CASSLDRQWTQYF.